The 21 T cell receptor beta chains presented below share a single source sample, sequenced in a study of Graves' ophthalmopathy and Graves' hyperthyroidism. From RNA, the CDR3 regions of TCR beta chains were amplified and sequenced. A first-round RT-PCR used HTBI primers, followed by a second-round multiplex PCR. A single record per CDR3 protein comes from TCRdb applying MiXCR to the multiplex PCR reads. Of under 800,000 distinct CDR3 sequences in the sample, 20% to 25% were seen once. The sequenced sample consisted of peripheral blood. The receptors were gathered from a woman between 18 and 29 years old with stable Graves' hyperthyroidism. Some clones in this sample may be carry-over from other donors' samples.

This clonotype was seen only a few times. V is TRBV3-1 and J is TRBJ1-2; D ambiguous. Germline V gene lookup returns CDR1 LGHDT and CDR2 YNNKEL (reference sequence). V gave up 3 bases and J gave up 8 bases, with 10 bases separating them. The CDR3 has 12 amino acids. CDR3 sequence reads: CASSQRDQGYTF. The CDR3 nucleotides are TGTGCCAGCAGCCAGAGGGATCAGGGCTACACCTTC.

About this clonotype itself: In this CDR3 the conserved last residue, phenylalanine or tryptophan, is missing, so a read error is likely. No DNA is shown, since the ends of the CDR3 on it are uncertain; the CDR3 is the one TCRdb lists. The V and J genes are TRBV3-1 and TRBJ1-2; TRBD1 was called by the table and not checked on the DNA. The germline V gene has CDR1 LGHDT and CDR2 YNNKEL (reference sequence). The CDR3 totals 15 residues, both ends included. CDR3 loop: CASSQNRGFGSGYRV.

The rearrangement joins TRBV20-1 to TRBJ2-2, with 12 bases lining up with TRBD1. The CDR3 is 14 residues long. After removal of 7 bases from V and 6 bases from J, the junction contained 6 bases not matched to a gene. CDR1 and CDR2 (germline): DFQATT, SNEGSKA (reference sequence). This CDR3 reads CSVTGTGGSGELFF. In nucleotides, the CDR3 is TGCAGTGTCACCGGGACAGGGGGCTCCGGGGAGCTGTTTTTT.

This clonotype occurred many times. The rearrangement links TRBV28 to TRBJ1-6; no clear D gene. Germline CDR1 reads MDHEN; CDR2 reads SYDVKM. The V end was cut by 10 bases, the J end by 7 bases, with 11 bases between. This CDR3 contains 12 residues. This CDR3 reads CATRDANSPLHF. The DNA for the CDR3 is TGTGCCACAAGGGATGCCAATTCACCCCTCCACTTT.

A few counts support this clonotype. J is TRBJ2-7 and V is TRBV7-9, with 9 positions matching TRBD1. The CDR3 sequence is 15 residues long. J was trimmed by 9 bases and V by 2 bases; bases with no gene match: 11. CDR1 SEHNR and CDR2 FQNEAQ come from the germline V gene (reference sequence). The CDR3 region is CASSLSRDRAGWQYF. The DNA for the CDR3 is TGTGCCAGCAGCTTATCCCGGGACAGGGCAGGGTGGCAGTACTTC.

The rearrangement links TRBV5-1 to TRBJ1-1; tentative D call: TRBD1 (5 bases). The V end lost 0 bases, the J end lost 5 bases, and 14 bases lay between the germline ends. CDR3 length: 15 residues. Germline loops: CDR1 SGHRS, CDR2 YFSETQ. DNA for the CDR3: TGCGCCAGCAGCTTGGAAGCGGGGGGTTATACTGAAGCTTTCTTT. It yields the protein CASSLEAGGYTEAFF.

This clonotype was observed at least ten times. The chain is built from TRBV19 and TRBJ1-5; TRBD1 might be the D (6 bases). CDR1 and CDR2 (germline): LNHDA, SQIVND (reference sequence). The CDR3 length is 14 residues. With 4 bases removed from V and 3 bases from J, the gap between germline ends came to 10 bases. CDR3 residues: CASSSRDTNQPQHF. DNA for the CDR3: TGTGCCAGTAGTAGTAGGGACACCAATCAGCCCCAGCATTTT.

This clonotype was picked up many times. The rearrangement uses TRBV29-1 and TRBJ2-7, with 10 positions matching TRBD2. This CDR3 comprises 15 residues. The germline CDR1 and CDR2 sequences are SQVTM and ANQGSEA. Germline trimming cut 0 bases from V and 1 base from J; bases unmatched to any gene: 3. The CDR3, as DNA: TGCAGCGTTGAAGATGGTAGCGGGAGGTCCTACGAGCAGTACTTC. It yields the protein CSVEDGSGRSYEQYF.

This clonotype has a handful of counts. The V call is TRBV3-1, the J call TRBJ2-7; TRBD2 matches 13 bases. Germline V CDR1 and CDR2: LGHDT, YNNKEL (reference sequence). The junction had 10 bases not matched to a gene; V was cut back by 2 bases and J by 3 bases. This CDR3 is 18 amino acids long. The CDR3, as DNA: TGTGCCAGCAGCCAATCACGGACTAGCGGGAGAAACAGCTACGAGCAGTACTTC. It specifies CASSQSRTSGRNSYEQYF.

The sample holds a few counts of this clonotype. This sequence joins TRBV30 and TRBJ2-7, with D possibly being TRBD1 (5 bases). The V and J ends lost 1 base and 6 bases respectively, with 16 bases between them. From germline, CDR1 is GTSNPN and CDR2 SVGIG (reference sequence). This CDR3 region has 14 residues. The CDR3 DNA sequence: TGTGCCTGGAGTGAATTCAGGGAAGGTGTCGAGCAGTACTTC. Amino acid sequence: CAWSEFREGVEQYF. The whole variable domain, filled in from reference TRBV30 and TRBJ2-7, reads SQTIHQWPATLVQPVGSPLSLECTVEGTSNPNLYWYRQAAGRGLQLLFYSVGIGQISSEVPQNLSASRPQDRQFILSSKKLLLSDSGFYLCAWSEFREGVEQYFGPGTRLTVT.

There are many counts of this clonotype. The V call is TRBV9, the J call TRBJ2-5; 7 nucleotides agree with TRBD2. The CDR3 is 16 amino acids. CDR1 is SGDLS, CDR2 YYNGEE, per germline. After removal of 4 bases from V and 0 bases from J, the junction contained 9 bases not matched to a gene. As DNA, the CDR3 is TGTGCCAGCAGCCTGGGTGGCGGGGGATACCAAGAGACCCAGTACTTC. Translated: CASSLGGGGYQETQYF. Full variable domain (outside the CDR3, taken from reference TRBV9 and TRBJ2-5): DSGVTQTPKHLITATGQRVTLRCSPRSGDLSVYWYQQSLDQGLQFLIQYYNGEERAKGNILERFSAQQFPDLHSELNLSSLELGDSALYFCASSLGGGGYQETQYFGPGTRLLVL.

The CDR3 sequence is CASSPTAQGQPQHF. The CDR3 DNA reads TGTGCCAGCAGTCCCACTGCGCAGGGTCAGCCCCAGCATTTT. The rearrangement links TRBV28 to TRBJ1-5; maybe TRBD1 (5 bases). CDR3 length equals 14 residues. Trimming left V 5 bases short and J 6 bases short, with 14 bases between. Germline assignment: CDR1 MDHEN and CDR2 SYDVKM.

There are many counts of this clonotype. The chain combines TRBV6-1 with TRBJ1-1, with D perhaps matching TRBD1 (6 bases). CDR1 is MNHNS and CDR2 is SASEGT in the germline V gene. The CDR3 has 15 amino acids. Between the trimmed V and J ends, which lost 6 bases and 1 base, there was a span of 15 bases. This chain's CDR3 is CASSQQRGGNTEAFF. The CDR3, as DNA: TGTGCCAGCAGCCAACAGAGAGGGGGGAACACTGAAGCTTTCTTT.

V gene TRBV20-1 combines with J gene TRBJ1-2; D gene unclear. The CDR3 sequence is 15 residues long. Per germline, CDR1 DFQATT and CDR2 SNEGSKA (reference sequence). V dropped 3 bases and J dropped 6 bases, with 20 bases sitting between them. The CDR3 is CSARDGIRVVDGYTF. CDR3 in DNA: TGCAGTGCTAGGGATGGGATTCGAGTAGTAGATGGCTACACCTTC.

Here the CDR3 DNA reads TGTGCCAGCAGCGCCGCAGGGCAGATACTAGGCTCCGGCTACACCTTC. It encodes CASSAAGQILGSGYTF. J is TRBJ1-2 and V is TRBV9; the D gene is possibly TRBD1 (5 bases). The CDR3 is made up of 16 amino acids. Between the trimmed V and J ends, which lost 3 bases and 8 bases, there was a span of 23 bases. The germline CDR1 and CDR2 sequences are SGDLS and YYNGEE.

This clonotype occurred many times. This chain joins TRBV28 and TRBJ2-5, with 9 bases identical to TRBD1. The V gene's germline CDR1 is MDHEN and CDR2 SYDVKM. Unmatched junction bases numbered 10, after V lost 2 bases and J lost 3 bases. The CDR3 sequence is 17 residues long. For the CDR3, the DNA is TGTGCCAGCAGTTTACCAACGGACAGGGGAGAAAAAGAGACCCAGTACTTC. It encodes CASSLPTDRGEKETQYF.

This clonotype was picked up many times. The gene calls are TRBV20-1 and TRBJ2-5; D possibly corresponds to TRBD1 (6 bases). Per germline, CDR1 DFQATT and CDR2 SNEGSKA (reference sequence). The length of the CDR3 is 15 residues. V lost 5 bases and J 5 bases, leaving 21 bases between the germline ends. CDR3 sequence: CSAPTGTPLGETQYF. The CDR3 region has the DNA TGCAGTGCTCCAACCGGGACACCCCTTGGGGAGACCCAGTACTTC.

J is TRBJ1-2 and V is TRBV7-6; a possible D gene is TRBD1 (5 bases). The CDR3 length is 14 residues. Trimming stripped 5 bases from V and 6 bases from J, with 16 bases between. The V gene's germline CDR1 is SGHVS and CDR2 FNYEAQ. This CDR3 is CASSPGTVEDGYTF. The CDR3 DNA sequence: TGTGCCAGCAGCCCAGGGACGGTGGAGGATGGCTACACCTTC.

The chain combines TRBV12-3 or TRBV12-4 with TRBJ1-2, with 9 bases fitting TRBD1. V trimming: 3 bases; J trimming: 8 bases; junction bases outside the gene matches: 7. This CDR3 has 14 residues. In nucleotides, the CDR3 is TGTGCCAGCAGTTTCACAGGGGGCGCGTGGGGCTACACCTTC. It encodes CASSFTGGAWGYTF.

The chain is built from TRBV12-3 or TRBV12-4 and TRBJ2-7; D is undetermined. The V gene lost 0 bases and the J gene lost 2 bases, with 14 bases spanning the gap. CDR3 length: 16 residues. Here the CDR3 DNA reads TGTGCCAGCAGTTTAGCAAGACGCCAATCTGCCTACGAGCAGTACTTC. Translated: CASSLARRQSAYEQYF.

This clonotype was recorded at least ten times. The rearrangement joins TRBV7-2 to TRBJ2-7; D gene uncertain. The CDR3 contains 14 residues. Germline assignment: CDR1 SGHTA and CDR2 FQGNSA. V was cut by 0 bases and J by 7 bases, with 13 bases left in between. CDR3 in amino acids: CASSLAPSVREQYF. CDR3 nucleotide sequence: TGTGCCAGCAGCTTAGCCCCCTCCGTTCGGGAGCAGTACTTC.